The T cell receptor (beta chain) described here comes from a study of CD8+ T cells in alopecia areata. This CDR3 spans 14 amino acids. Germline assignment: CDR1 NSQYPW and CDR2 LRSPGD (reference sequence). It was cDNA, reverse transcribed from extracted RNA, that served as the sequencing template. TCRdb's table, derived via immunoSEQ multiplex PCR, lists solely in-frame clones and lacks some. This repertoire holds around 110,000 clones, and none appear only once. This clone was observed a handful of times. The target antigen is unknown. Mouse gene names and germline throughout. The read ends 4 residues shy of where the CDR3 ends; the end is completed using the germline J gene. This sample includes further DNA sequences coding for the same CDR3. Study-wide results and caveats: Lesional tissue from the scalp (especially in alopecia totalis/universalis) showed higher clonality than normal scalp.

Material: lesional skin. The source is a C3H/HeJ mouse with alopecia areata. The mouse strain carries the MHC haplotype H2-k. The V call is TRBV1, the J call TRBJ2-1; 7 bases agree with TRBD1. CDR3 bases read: TGCACCTGCAGTGCGAGACAGGGAAGGGCT. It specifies CTCSARQGRA. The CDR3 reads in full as CTCSARQGRAEQFF.